The next 9 T cell receptor beta chains were all read from a single sample in a study of breast tumors, draining lymph nodes, adjacent tissues. Axillary draining lymph nodes of breast cancer patients supplied the node samples. MiXCR was run by TCRdb on the multiplex PCR reads, yielding one entry per CDR3 protein. The sample has fewer than 150,000 distinct CDR3 sequences, approximately 21% seen once. Sequenced sample: axillary lymph node tissue. The receptors originated from a female donor with breast cancer. Some clones in this sample may be carry-over from other donors' samples.

There are many counts of this clonotype. This chain links TRBV14 with TRBJ2-1; D not resolved. The germline V gene encodes CDR1 SGHDN and CDR2 FVKESK. The CDR3 is 12 residues long. V was trimmed by 2 bases and J by 8 bases, leaving 7 bases between them. CDR3 DNA: TGTGCCAGCAGCCAATCAGGTGATGAGCAGTTCTTC. Protein sequence: CASSQSGDEQFF.

This clonotype was detected ten times or more. The J gene is TRBJ2-5, the V gene TRBV20-1; no clear D. This CDR3 is built from 15 residues. Trimming pared 3 bases from V and 7 bases from J, leaving 21 bases between. Per germline, CDR1 DFQATT and CDR2 SNEGSKA (reference sequence). CDR3 loop: CSASPVEAPRMTQYF. The CDR3 coding sequence is TGCAGTGCTAGTCCAGTGGAAGCCCCGAGGATGACCCAGTACTTC.

Many counts were recorded for this clonotype. The chain links TRBV2 to TRBJ1-5; D is unclear. The CDR3 is made up of 14 amino acids. Germline assignment: CDR1 SNHLY and CDR2 FYNNEI. Trimming removed 2 bases at V and 6 bases at J, with 11 bases between. This CDR3 reads CASSEIEGGQPQHF. CDR3 DNA sequence: TGTGCCAGCAGTGAAATAGAGGGAGGTCAGCCCCAGCATTTT.

For this clonotype: A much more abundant neighbour one base away suggests this may be a read error. The gene calls are TRBV27 and TRBJ2-2; D may match TRBD1 or TRBD2 (5 bases each). CDR1 is MNHEY, CDR2 SMNVEV, per germline (reference sequence). The CDR3 is 12 amino acids. CDR3 coding DNA: TGTGCCGGCAGAGGGGCCGCCGGGGAGCTGTTTTTT. Translated, it gives CAGRGAAGELFF.

In this sample, this clonotype turned up a few times. V is TRBV27 and J is TRBJ1-2; perhaps TRBD1 as D (5 bases). CDR3 length: 14 amino acids. V was pared by 3 bases and J by 8 bases, with 16 bases between. CDR1 is MNHEY, CDR2 SMNVEV, per germline (reference sequence). The CDR3 loop is CASSFRGGSRGYTF. The CDR3, as DNA: TGTGCCAGCAGTTTTCGGGGGGGATCAAGGGGCTACACCTTC.

This clonotype has more than one count but fewer than ten. The rearrangement links TRBV7-2 to TRBJ2-3; no clear D gene. This CDR3 spans 14 amino acids. Germline-derived CDR1 and CDR2 are SGHTA and FQGNSA. Trimming removed 5 bases from V and 4 bases from J, with 13 bases in between. The CDR3 reads CASSPRVLPDTQYF. CDR3 DNA: TGTGCCAGCAGCCCCCGGGTCCTGCCAGATACGCAGTATTTT.

This clonotype has ten or more counts. The chain has TRBV12-3 or TRBV12-4 and TRBJ2-5, with 9 bases lining up with TRBD1. The CDR3 sequence is 17 residues long. V shed 2 bases, J shed 3 bases, and the junction held 10 bases outside the gene matches. The CDR3, as DNA: TGTGCCAGCAGTTTATATACGACAGGGGGGGGAGAAGAGACCCAGTACTTC. Translated, it gives CASSLYTTGGGEETQYF.

Remarks on this clonotype: This sequence may be a read error, since a much larger clone differs from it by one base. The chain employs TRBV11-2 and TRBJ2-7, with 11 bases aligning to TRBD1. V lost 8 bases and J lost 0; bases outside the gene matches: 9. This CDR3 contains 16 residues. CDR1 and CDR2 from the germline V gene are SGHAT and FQNNGV. This chain's CDR3 is CASLTLGTGGSYEQYF. The DNA for the CDR3 is TGTGCCAGCCTGACATTGGGGACAGGGGGCTCCTACGAGCAGTACTTC.

This clonotype came up many times. As DNA, the CDR3 is TGTGCCAGTAGTATGATCGGCCGGGGAACTAATGAAAAACTGTTTTTT. This translates into CASSMIGRGTNEKLFF. The rearrangement joins TRBV19 to TRBJ1-4; D is ambiguous. The CDR3 contains 16 residues. CDR1 LNHDA and CDR2 SQIVND come from the germline V gene (reference sequence). V lost 3 bases and J lost 1, with 12 bases in between.